The 29 T cell receptor beta chains listed next were all sequenced from one sample in a study of T cells in Graves' hyperthyroidism and ophthalmopathy. The TCR beta CDR3 regions underwent amplification using RNA transcripts as the source. TCR CDR3 underwent first-round RT-PCR with the HTBI primer set. TCRdb reprocessed the multiplex PCR reads via MiXCR and lists one record per CDR3 protein. The sample shows under 300,000 distinct CDR3 sequences, 13% to 15% of them seen only once. Sequencing was done on a sample of blood. These receptors all stem from a woman in her 40s with Graves' hyperthyroidism that later progressed to Graves' ophthalmopathy.

This clonotype was seen repeatedly, ten times or more. The chain has TRBV24-1 and TRBJ2-5, with D perhaps matching TRBD1 (5 bases). Germline-derived CDR1 and CDR2 are KGHDR and SFDVKD. This CDR3 has 15 amino acids. V was cut by 0 bases and J by 2 bases, with 9 bases left in between. CDR3 protein: CATSDLQDRQETQYF. In nucleotides, the CDR3 is TGTGCCACCAGTGATTTGCAAGACAGACAAGAGACCCAGTACTTC.

This clonotype was seen many times. The chain joins TRBV28 to TRBJ2-1; D not resolved. The V gene lost 6 bases and the J gene lost 2 bases, with 14 bases spanning the gap. Per the germline V gene, CDR1 is MDHEN and CDR2 is SYDVKM. CDR3 length equals 15 residues. This CDR3 reads CASRHDQSPYNEQFF. As DNA, the CDR3 is TGTGCCAGCAGACATGACCAATCCCCCTACAATGAGCAGTTCTTC.

This clonotype was counted at least ten times. This chain joins TRBV30 and TRBJ1-4; TRBD1 agrees at 10 bases. The CDR3 spans 13 residues. V trimming: 4 bases; J trimming: 8 bases; junction bases outside the gene matches: 4. Germline-derived CDR1 and CDR2 are GTSNPN and SVGIG (reference sequence). The CDR3 DNA follows: TGTGCCTGGACCGGGACAGGGGCCGAAAAACTGTTTTTT. Translated: CAWTGTGAEKLFF. The variable domain in full, with the rest retrieved from reference TRBV30 and TRBJ1-4, is SQTIHQWPATLVQPVGSPLSLECTVEGTSNPNLYWYRQAAGRGLQLLFYSVGIGQISSEVPQNLSASRPQDRQFILSSKKLLLSDSGFYLCAWTGTGAEKLFFGSGTQLSVL.

The CDR3 here is CATSDLEQDTDTQYF. In DNA form, the CDR3 reads TGTGCCACCAGTGATTTGGAACAGGACACAGATACGCAGTATTTT. The rearrangement uses TRBV24-1 and TRBJ2-3; possibly TRBD1 for D (5 bases). Deletions cut 0 bases from V and 2 bases from J, with 8 bases between. Germline CDR1 reads KGHDR; CDR2 reads SFDVKD. The length of the CDR3 is 15 residues.

In this sample, this clonotype turned up many times. The CDR3 DNA follows: TGCAGTGCTAGAGGTAATACCGGTTTGGCCGACGAGGTAATGGCTGGGGCCAACGTCCTGACTTTC. It is translated as CSARGNTGLADEVMAGANVLTF. V usage is TRBV20-1 and J usage is TRBJ2-6; D is unresolved. Germline CDR1 DFQATT, CDR2 SNEGSKA (reference sequence). V lost 1 base and J lost 2, with 30 bases in between. The CDR3 sequence is 22 residues long.

This clonotype appeared many times. The chain has TRBV2 and TRBJ2-1; a possible D gene is TRBD2 (6 bases). The CDR3 is made up of 12 amino acids. Germline V gives CDR1 SNHLY, CDR2 FYNNEI. Trimming stripped 9 bases from V and 6 bases from J, with 12 bases between. As DNA, the CDR3 is TGTGCCAGTTGGGACTCTGGCAATGAGCAGTTCTTC. It specifies CASWDSGNEQFF.

This clonotype was counted ten times or more. The chain combines TRBV2 with TRBJ1-2; possible D gene TRBD1, 5 bases. The CDR3 has 13 amino acids. V was clipped by 6 bases and J by 2 bases, with 10 bases between them. From germline, CDR1 is SNHLY and CDR2 FYNNEI. The CDR3 bases are TGTGCCAGCAGCCCAGGGAAGAACTATGGCTACACCTTC. It encodes CASSPGKNYGYTF.

This clonotype was seen only a few times. The V call is TRBV19, the J call TRBJ1-6; D might be TRBD1 (5 bases). This CDR3 has 22 amino acids. The germline V gene has CDR1 LNHDA and CDR2 SQIVND (reference sequence). The V and J ends lost 4 bases and 0 bases respectively, with 28 bases between them. In DNA form, the CDR3 reads TGTGCCAGTAGTACCATGACGGGGGTTATCGGCAGCCCGAGCTCCTATAATTCACCCCTCCACTTT. It specifies CASSTMTGVIGSPSSYNSPLHF.

The table lists this clonotype with many counts. This chain links TRBV5-1 with TRBJ1-2; D gene uncertain. Deletions cut 4 bases from V and 4 bases from J, with 17 bases between. In germline, CDR1 is SGHRS, CDR2 YFSETQ. The CDR3 is 15 amino acids. The CDR3, as DNA: TGCGCCAGCAGCGAGGCTATCCTCACCGGCTATGGCTACACCTTC. Translation: CASSEAILTGYGYTF.

This clonotype appeared many times. The rearrangement uses TRBV5-1 and TRBJ2-7; D is ambiguous. V gave up 0 bases and J gave up 2 bases, with 9 bases separating them. The CDR3 runs to 14 residues. CDR1 and CDR2 from the germline V gene are SGHRS and YFSETQ. The chain's CDR3 is CASSLVGLAYEQYF. In DNA form, the CDR3 reads TGCGCCAGCAGCTTGGTAGGGTTGGCCTACGAGCAGTACTTC.

This clonotype has a handful of counts. This rearrangement joins TRBV19 to TRBJ2-2, with D possibly called TRBD1 or TRBD2 (6 bases each). Germline CDR1 is LNHDA and CDR2 is SQIVND (reference sequence). Trimming left V 6 bases short and J 5 bases short, with 22 bases between. The CDR3 runs to 17 residues. CDR3 protein: CASRGWGAQNNTGELFF. The CDR3, as DNA: TGTGCCAGTAGGGGGTGGGGGGCCCAGAATAATACCGGGGAGCTGTTTTTT.

This clonotype was picked up many times. The rearrangement links TRBV7-3 to TRBJ2-6; D may be TRBD1 (5 bases). Trimming stripped 0 bases from V and 2 bases from J, with 5 bases between. This CDR3 region has 15 residues. Germline values: CDR1 SGHTA, CDR2 FQGTGA. DNA of the CDR3: TGTGCCAGCAGCTTAACAGGGGCTGGGGCCAACGTCCTGACTTTC. Translated, it gives CASSLTGAGANVLTF.

The sample holds many counts of this clonotype. This sequence joins TRBV20-1 and TRBJ1-1, with TRBD1 matching over 7 bases. With V trimmed by 6 bases and J by 4 bases, 8 bases remained unmatched. Germline-derived CDR1 and CDR2 are DFQATT and SNEGSKA (reference sequence). This CDR3 comprises 13 residues. The CDR3 here is CSAATGAGTEAFF. Written as DNA, the CDR3 is TGCAGTGCCGCAACAGGGGCTGGCACTGAAGCTTTCTTT.

This clonotype was recorded at least ten times. This chain connects TRBV24-1 to TRBJ1-2; 7 bases are a match to TRBD1. The CDR3 is 15 amino acids. Germline-derived CDR1 and CDR2 are KGHDR and SFDVKD. V shed 3 bases, J shed 4 bases, and the junction held 7 bases outside the gene matches. CDR3 in DNA: TGTGCCACCAGTGATCCCTCCGGGACAGCCTATGGCTACACCTTC. Protein: CATSDPSGTAYGYTF.

The chain links TRBV4-1 to TRBJ2-1; 7 bases match TRBD2. Trimming took 1 base from V and 9 from J; bases not matched to a gene: 12. This CDR3 has 16 residues. CDR1 MGHRA and CDR2 YSYEKL come from the germline V gene. The chain's CDR3 is CASSQAGGRGKGEQFF. The CDR3 DNA reads as TGCGCCAGCAGCCAAGCCGGCGGGAGAGGTAAGGGTGAGCAGTTCTTC.

This clonotype was detected many times. The chain joins TRBV29-1 to TRBJ2-3; TRBD1 might be the D (5 bases). Germline loops: CDR1 SQVTM, CDR2 ANQGSEA. This CDR3 has 16 residues. Trimming left V 4 bases short and J 2 bases short, with 19 bases between. CDR3 nucleotides: TGCAGCGTTGCAGGGAAGAGTTTAGGTAACACAGATACGCAGTATTTT. Amino acids: CSVAGKSLGNTDTQYF.

This clonotype was recorded many times. The chain uses TRBV13 and TRBJ2-1; a possible D gene is TRBD2 (6 bases). Germline V gene sequence: CDR1 PRHDT, CDR2 FYEKMQ (reference sequence). The CDR3 is 16 amino acids. Trimming left V 3 bases short and J 5 bases short, with 17 bases between. The DNA for the CDR3 is TGTGCCAGCAGCTTCGTCCCCGGGACTCCAGACAATGAGCAGTTCTTC. Its translation is CASSFVPGTPDNEQFF.

This clonotype came up many times. The genes are TRBV12-3 or TRBV12-4 and TRBJ2-4, with D possibly TRBD2 on 5 matching bases. CDR3 size: 13 residues. Trimming shortened V by 5 bases and J by 6 bases, and 11 bases separated the two germline ends. The CDR3, as DNA: TGTGCCAGCAGTCACGGACTGGGAAACATTCAGTACTTC. Amino acid sequence: CASSHGLGNIQYF.

This clonotype was detected ten times or more. J is TRBJ2-2 and V is TRBV19; D is unclear. This CDR3 region has 12 residues. The V and J ends lost 2 bases and 6 bases respectively, with 4 bases between them. The germline V gene has CDR1 LNHDA and CDR2 SQIVND (reference sequence). The chain's CDR3 is CASSIPPGELFF. CDR3 sequence (DNA): TGTGCCAGTAGTATACCCCCCGGGGAGCTGTTTTTT.

This clonotype has ten or more counts. V is TRBV19 and J is TRBJ1-1, with D uncertain. Germline lookup yields CDR1 LNHDA and CDR2 SQIVND (reference sequence). This CDR3 has 13 residues. V lost 6 bases and J 3 bases, leaving 11 bases between the germline ends. The CDR3, as DNA: TGTGCCAGTAGCGACCTTGGGTACACTGAAGCTTTCTTT. This codes for CASSDLGYTEAFF. Using reference TRBV19 and TRBJ1-1 for the parts outside the CDR3, the full variable domain is DGGITQSPKYLFRKEGQNVTLSCEQNLNHDAMYWYRQDPGQGLRLIYYSQIVNDFQKGDIAEGYSVSREKKESFPLTVTSAQKNPTAFYLCASSDLGYTEAFFGQGTRLTVV.

This clonotype was counted many times. The rearrangement links TRBV27 to TRBJ2-6; D is unresolved. This CDR3 spans 18 amino acids. V lost 0 bases and J 0 bases, leaving 12 bases between the germline ends. Germline loops: CDR1 MNHEY, CDR2 SMNVEV (reference sequence). CDR3 region: CASSLSGLPFSGANVLTF. DNA for the CDR3: TGTGCCAGCAGTTTATCTGGGCTTCCCTTCTCTGGGGCCAACGTCCTGACTTTC.

This clonotype was detected many times. The chain links TRBV15 to TRBJ2-4; D is unresolved. The V end was cut by 0 bases, the J end by 8 bases, with 20 bases between. The CDR3 is made up of 17 amino acids. CDR1 and CDR2 (germline): LNHNV, YYDKDF (reference sequence). CDR3 nucleotide sequence: TGTGCCACCAGCAGAGATATCCCCACCGGCACCCGTGACATTCAGTACTTC. Translation: CATSRDIPTGTRDIQYF.

In this sample, this clonotype turned up many times. V and J are TRBV28 and TRBJ1-6; D remains ambiguous. Germline V gives CDR1 MDHEN, CDR2 SYDVKM. The CDR3 spans 13 residues. Trimming cost V 10 bases and J 12 bases, with 19 bases left between them. The CDR3 nucleotides are TGTGCCACCGCTGCATTTGAGAGCAGACCCCTCCACTTT. Translating it yields CATAAFESRPLHF. Using reference TRBV28 and TRBJ1-6 for the parts outside the CDR3, the full variable domain is DVKVTQSSRYLVKRTGEKVFLECVQDMDHENMFWYRQDPGLGLRLIYFSYDVKMKEKGDIPEGYSVSREKKERFSLILESASTNQTSMYLCATAAFESRPLHFGNGTRLTVT.

In its sample, this clonotype was seen many times. The rearrangement links TRBV28 to TRBJ2-4, with D perhaps TRBD1 or TRBD2 (5 bases each). V was pared by 3 bases and J by 2 bases, with 20 bases between. This CDR3 region has 18 residues. Germline lookup yields CDR1 MDHEN and CDR2 SYDVKM. This CDR3 reads CASSFPPEGSRSKNIQYF. The CDR3 DNA reads as TGTGCCAGCAGTTTTCCCCCCGAGGGGTCTCGTTCCAAAAACATTCAGTACTTC.

The rearrangement links TRBV29-1 to TRBJ2-2; TRBD2 is a possible D gene (6 bases). There are 16 residues in the CDR3. Per the germline V gene, CDR1 is SQVTM and CDR2 is ANQGSEA. V was cut by 6 bases and J by 3 bases, with 20 bases left in between. CDR3 DNA sequence: TGCAGCGTAGCCGGGGACTCCACGAGAGACACCGGGGAGCTGTTTTTT. Protein product: CSVAGDSTRDTGELFF.

This rearrangement joins TRBV5-5 to TRBJ2-7; possibly TRBD1 or TRBD2 for D (5 bases each). This CDR3 spans 13 amino acids. CDR1 SGHKS and CDR2 YYEKEE come from the germline V gene (reference sequence). The V end was cut by 7 bases, the J end by 3 bases, with 14 bases between. In nucleotides, the CDR3 is TGTGCCAGCGAGGGACCGGCCATCTACGAGCAGTACTTC. Residues: CASEGPAIYEQYF.

This clonotype was seen many times. The chain joins TRBV6-1 to TRBJ2-3; a possible D gene is TRBD1 (7 bases). Germline V gives CDR1 MNHNS, CDR2 SASEGT. With 7 bases removed from V and 6 bases from J, the gap between germline ends came to 11 bases. The CDR3 consists of 12 residues. CDR3 nucleotides: TGTGCCAGCATTCCAGGGGGGGATACGCAGTATTTT. This sequence encodes CASIPGGDTQYF.

This clonotype was observed many times. The chain links TRBV6-6 to TRBJ2-2; no clear D gene. V was trimmed by 2 bases and J by 3 bases, leaving 7 bases between them. Germline V gene sequence: CDR1 MNHNY, CDR2 SVGAGI (reference sequence). The CDR3 has 14 amino acids. The CDR3 DNA reads TGTGCCAGCAGTTACGATCCGGACACCGGGGAGCTGTTTTTT. It specifies CASSYDPDTGELFF.

This clonotype was seen ten or more times. The chain has TRBV12-3 or TRBV12-4 and TRBJ2-1; 7 bases are shared with TRBD2. The CDR3 covers 13 residues. V lost 8 bases and J lost 9; bases outside the gene matches: 10. This chain's CDR3 is CASLPGSGREQFF. The CDR3 region has the DNA TGTGCCAGCCTTCCCGGTAGCGGGCGTGAGCAGTTCTTC.